This TCR beta chain is from a study of molecular identifiers for immune sequencing clone quantification. Sorting isolated naive CD8 T cells as CD8+CD4-CCR7+CD45RA+ events. As previously described, bulk TCR libraries were made using listed TCR primers. TCRdb analysed the PCR reads with MiXCR anew, one entry per CDR3 protein. Of around 470,000 distinct CDR3 sequences detected, over 20% appear once; the ten largest clones hold about 0.8%. The CDR3 totals 15 residues. Germline V lookup: CDR1 MDHEN, CDR2 SYDVKM. Germline trimming cut 3 bases from V and 4 bases from J; bases unmatched to any gene: 8. The TCR was taken from a human donor in good health. Some libraries in this study had Jurkat cell RNA spiked in. The sequencing sample was made of naive CD8+ T cells from blood, with Jurkat cell RNA spiked in. Subset reported: FACS-sorted CD8+CD4-CCR7+CD45RA+ naive T cells. V usage is TRBV28 and J usage is TRBJ1-1; 7 bases agree with TRBD1. The CDR3 DNA follows: TGTGCCAGCAGTTTGCTCTCGACAGGGCGCACTGAAGCTTTCTTT. Its protein is CASSLLSTGRTEAFF.